In its sample, the clone carrying this T cell receptor beta chain was seen many times. These data are taken from a study of tumor-infiltrating lymphocytes in primary liver carcinoma. Both RNA and DNA were isolated together from around 18-30 mg of bulk tissue that had not been sorted. TCR beta cDNA came from around 500 ng total RNA, primed with a constant-region primer. Three nested multiplex PCR rounds, a slightly modified ARM-PCR method, built the TCR beta libraries. It was with TRBV1-TRBV30 forward primers and a C-beta reverse primer that the first two PCR rounds were run, at about 10 cycles each. TCRdb passed the multiplex PCR reads through MiXCR, listing each CDR3 protein once. The table records 50,000 or so distinct CDR3 sequences, approximately 80% of them present only once. The germline CDR1 and CDR2 sequences are KGHSH and LQKENI. This CDR3 region has 14 residues. The J segment lost 8 bases and the V segment lost 2 bases, leaving 4 bases of the junction unmatched.

J is TRBJ2-1 and V is TRBV18, with TRBD2 matching 9 bases. This receptor was taken from a man aged 35-49 years with primary liver carcinoma and hepatitis B virus infection. Sequencing used liver tumor tissue from sampling region 5. The sample's subset: tumor region T5, tumor centre. CDR3 amino acids: CASSPAGGYDEQFF. The CDR3 DNA is TGTGCCAGCTCACCAGCGGGGGGGTACGATGAGCAGTTCTTC.